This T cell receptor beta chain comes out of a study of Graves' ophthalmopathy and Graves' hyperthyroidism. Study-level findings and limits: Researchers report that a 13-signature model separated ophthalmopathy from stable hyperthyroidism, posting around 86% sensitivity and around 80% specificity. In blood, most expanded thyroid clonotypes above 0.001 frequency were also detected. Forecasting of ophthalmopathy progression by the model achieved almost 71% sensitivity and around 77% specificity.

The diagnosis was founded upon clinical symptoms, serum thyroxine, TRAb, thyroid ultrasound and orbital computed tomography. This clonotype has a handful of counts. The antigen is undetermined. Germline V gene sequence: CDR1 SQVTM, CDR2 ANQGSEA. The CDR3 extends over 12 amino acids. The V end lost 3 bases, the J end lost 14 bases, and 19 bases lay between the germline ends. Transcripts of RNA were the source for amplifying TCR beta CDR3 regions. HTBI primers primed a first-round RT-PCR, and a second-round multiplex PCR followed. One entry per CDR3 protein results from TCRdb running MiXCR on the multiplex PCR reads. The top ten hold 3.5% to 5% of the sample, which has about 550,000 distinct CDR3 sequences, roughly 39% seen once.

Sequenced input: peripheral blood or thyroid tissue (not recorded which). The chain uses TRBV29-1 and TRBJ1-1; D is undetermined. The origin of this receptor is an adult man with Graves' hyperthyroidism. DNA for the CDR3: TGCAGCGTTGATTGGCCAGACAATGAGCAGTTCTTT. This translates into CSVDWPDNEQFF.